Below, 3 T cell receptor beta chains from the same sample are listed, as sequenced in a study of T cells after posttransplantation cyclophosphamide. Some clones are missing from TCRdb's copy, which holds only in-frame ones; the method was immunoSEQ multiplex PCR. The sample yields fewer than 35,000 clones, without any singletons. Sequencing was performed on PBMCs. These receptor sequences come from a woman in her 30s in good health and a related stem cell transplant donor.

The sample holds a few counts of this clone. The chain employs TRBV18 and TRBJ2-5; TRBD2 aligns across 11 bases. Germline V CDR1 and CDR2: KGHSH, LQKENI. Germline trimming cut 2 bases from V and 3 bases from J; bases unmatched to any gene: 8. CDR3 length equals 17 residues. DNA of the CDR3: TGTGCCAGCTCACCAGCCGCGCGACTAGCGGGGAAAGAGACCCAGTACTTC. Amino acids: CASSPAARLAGKETQYF.

This chain links TRBV5-1 with TRBJ1-2, with 8 nucleotides matching TRBD1. Per the germline V gene, CDR1 is SGHRS and CDR2 is YFSETQ. The CDR3 sequence is 13 residues long. Trimming at V came to 0 bases and at J to 7 bases, leaving 2 bases not matched to a gene. CDR3 DNA sequence: TGCGCCAGCAGCTTGGGGACAGGGTTTGGCTACACCTTC. Translation gives CASSLGTGFGYTF.

The gene calls are TRBV11-2 and TRBJ1-1, with D perhaps matching TRBD1 (5 bases). Between the trimmed V and J ends, which lost 2 bases and 8 bases, there was a span of 12 bases. Germline V gene sequence: CDR1 SGHAT, CDR2 FQNNGV. The CDR3 is 13 residues long. CDR3 amino acids: CASSLRNRQEAFF. The CDR3 DNA sequence: TGTGCCAGCAGCTTAAGAAACAGACAGGAAGCTTTCTTT.